This passage covers 21 T cell receptor beta chains from one sample sequenced in a study of human T cells and chemical hapten exposure (dated by TCRdb to the early 2020s). To prepare the library, RACE was applied. This sample was sequenced with a NextSeq 500. In TCRdb, the public reads were trimmed at Q25 with fastp and aligned with MiXCR, with productive beta chains retained. Rows are unified per CDR3 protein, each entry keeping the most common DNA and genes. The sample table lists over 55,000 distinct CDR3 sequences, more than 8% of them with a count of one. Approximately 9.9% of the sample goes to the ten largest clones. The time point label, read with the paper, signifies: pre-sensitization, week 0. This sample's treatment or condition label indicates: therapeutic diphenylcyclopropenone sensitization with weekly scalp DPC. The material was whole blood, obtained in connection with sensitization to the hapten diphenylcyclopropenone (DPC). The receptor set was obtained from a man aged 35 to 55 with alopecia areata. Some clones in this sample may be carry-over from other donors' samples.

This sequence joins TRBV28 and TRBJ1-3; 7 bases fit TRBD1. The CDR3 covers 15 residues. V was clipped by 6 bases and J by 2 bases; unmatched bases: 7. CDR1 and CDR2 (germline): MDHEN, SYDVKM. The CDR3 region has the DNA TGTGCCAGCAGAACCCCCAGGGGGACTGGAAACACCATATATTTT. This gives the protein CASRTPRGTGNTIYF.

The chain employs TRBV12-3 or TRBV12-4 and TRBJ2-7, with a tentative D call TRBD1 (5 bases). The CDR3 is 15 residues long. The germline V and J ends were trimmed by 3 bases and 3 bases, with 15 bases remaining between them. The CDR3 region is CASSLGSGQLYEQYF. CDR3 in DNA: TGTGCCAGCAGTTTGGGGTCAGGGCAACTCTACGAGCAGTACTTC.

The rearrangement uses TRBV18 and TRBJ2-7; possible D gene TRBD1, 5 bases. Germline-derived CDR1 and CDR2 are KGHSH and LQKENI. Trimming pared 5 bases from V and 3 bases from J, leaving 11 bases between. The length of the CDR3 is 13 residues. This chain's CDR3 is CASSSTDNYEQYF. The CDR3 DNA is TGTGCCAGCTCATCGACAGACAACTACGAGCAGTACTTC.

This clonotype was picked up many times. The chain links TRBV20-1 to TRBJ2-7; D possibly corresponds to TRBD1 (5 bases). CDR3 length: 12 amino acids. Germline values: CDR1 DFQATT, CDR2 SNEGSKA (reference sequence). The ends were cut back, 5 bases at V and 3 bases at J, with 11 bases in the middle. The CDR3 reads CSASTDFYEQYF. CDR3 coding DNA: TGCAGTGCTTCGACAGACTTCTACGAGCAGTACTTC.

This clonotype has a count of ten or more. This chain joins TRBV20-1 and TRBJ2-1; 12 nucleotides align to TRBD2. The V and J ends lost 6 bases and 6 bases, in that order; junction bases with no gene match: 18. The CDR3 contains 18 residues. Germline CDR1 is DFQATT and CDR2 is SNEGSKA (reference sequence). Here the CDR3 reads CSATGLTSGRTDTNEQFF. DNA for the CDR3: TGCAGTGCCACAGGGCTGACTAGCGGGAGAACGGACACCAATGAGCAGTTCTTC.

The chain links TRBV7-6 to TRBJ1-1, with D possibly being TRBD1 (6 bases). Per germline, CDR1 SGHVS and CDR2 FNYEAQ. Deletions cut 5 bases from V and 4 bases from J, with 11 bases between. The CDR3 consists of 13 residues. CDR3 loop: CASSLQGSTEAFF. The CDR3 region has the DNA TGTGCCAGCAGCCTCCAGGGGAGCACTGAAGCTTTCTTT.

This clonotype has ten or more counts. The chain recombines TRBV5-4 with TRBJ2-2, with unresolved D. V was shortened by 4 bases and J by 5 bases, with 9 bases between the two germline ends. The germline gives CDR1 SGHNT, CDR2 YYREEE (reference sequence). This CDR3 is built from 13 residues. Here the CDR3 reads CASSPGQTGELFF. Here the CDR3 DNA reads TGTGCCAGCAGCCCCGGTCAGACCGGGGAGCTGTTTTTT.

This clonotype was observed a handful of times. The genes are TRBV28 and TRBJ2-4; TRBD1 matches at 9 bases. V shed 6 bases, J shed 7 bases, and the junction held 10 bases outside the gene matches. The germline gives CDR1 MDHEN, CDR2 SYDVKM. The length of the CDR3 is 15 residues. DNA of the CDR3: TGTGCCAGCAGCCCTCCGATCGGACAGGGGAACATTCAGTACTTC. Amino acid sequence: CASSPPIGQGNIQYF.

V is TRBV14 and J is TRBJ2-1, with TRBD1 identical over 10 bases. The CDR3 sequence is 15 residues long. Trimming took 4 bases from V and 14 from J; bases not matched to a gene: 14. Germline V CDR1 and CDR2: SGHDN, FVKESK. The CDR3 reads CASSRPGQGPQSEFF. The CDR3 DNA is TGTGCCAGCAGCCGTCCGGGACAGGGGCCGCAATCTGAGTTCTTC.

This clonotype was found many times. J is TRBJ2-7 and V is TRBV5-1; 16 bases match TRBD2. The CDR3 has 16 amino acids. The V gene end was trimmed by 0 bases and the J gene end by 5 bases; junction bases not matched to a gene: 2. Germline V CDR1 and CDR2: SGHRS, YFSETQ. CDR3 in amino acids: CASSLEGLAGGDEQYF. In nucleotides, the CDR3 is TGCGCCAGCAGCTTGGAGGGACTAGCGGGAGGGGACGAGCAGTACTTC.

The V call is TRBV6-2 or TRBV6-3, the J call TRBJ1-1, with 10 positions matching TRBD1. CDR1 is MNHEY, CDR2 SVGEGT, per germline. With 6 bases clipped from V and 4 bases from J, the junction kept 8 bases outside the gene matches. The CDR3 spans 15 residues. The CDR3 DNA reads as TGTGCCAGCAGACCCGGGGACAGGGGCGTCACTGAAGCTTTCTTT. Its translation: CASRPGDRGVTEAFF.

This clonotype appeared many times. The V gene is TRBV18, the J gene TRBJ2-3; the match to TRBD2 covers 9 bases. The CDR3 length is 18 residues. J gave up 2 bases and V 5 bases, and 14 bases lay outside the gene matches. Germline V gene data show CDR1 as KGHSH and CDR2 as LQKENI. CDR3 nucleotide sequence: TGTGCCAGCTCAACTTACCCCCCTAGCGGGACAACCACAGATACGCAGTATTTT. Residues: CASSTYPPSGTTTDTQYF. Full variable domain (rest looked up from reference TRBV18 and TRBJ2-3): NAGVMQNPRHLVRRRGQEARLRCSPMKGHSHVYWYRQLPEEGLKFMVYLQKENIIDESGMPKERFSAEFPKEGPSILRIQQVVRGDSAAYFCASSTYPPSGTTTDTQYFGPGTRLTVL.

This clonotype showed up many times. V and J are TRBV20-1 and TRBJ1-5, with TRBD1 as a possible D gene (5 bases). The CDR3 length is 13 residues. Deletions cut 2 bases from V and 7 bases from J, with 12 bases between. CDR1 is DFQATT, CDR2 SNEGSKA, per germline (reference sequence). As DNA, the CDR3 is TGCAGTGCTAGAAAAGGGGAGGGACAGCCCCAGCATTTT. This sequence encodes CSARKGEGQPQHF.

This clonotype has at least ten counts. The chain links TRBV7-9 to TRBJ2-7; 7 bases fit TRBD1. J lost 4 bases, V lost 4 bases, and 10 bases had no gene match. The CDR3 has 15 residues. Per the germline V gene, CDR1 is SEHNR and CDR2 is FQNEAQ (reference sequence). For the CDR3, the DNA is TGTGCCAGCAGCTCCGTGCGAGACAGGGTGTACGAGCAGTACTTC. Its translation: CASSSVRDRVYEQYF.

In this sample, this clonotype turned up a few times. CDR3 sequence: CASRPDADTQYF. CDR3 nucleotides: TGTGCCAGCAGACCGGACGCAGATACGCAGTATTTT. This chain uses TRBV7-2 with TRBJ2-3; unclear D gene. Germline CDR1 and CDR2: SGHTA and FQGNSA. Trimming pared 6 bases from V and 4 bases from J, leaving 8 bases between. The CDR3 spans 12 residues.

This clonotype has just a few counts. The rearrangement uses TRBV20-1 and TRBJ1-2; D may be TRBD1 (6 bases). Germline V CDR1 and CDR2: DFQATT, SNEGSKA (reference sequence). The CDR3 runs to 15 residues. Trimming removed 2 bases from V and 4 bases from J, with 17 bases in between. The CDR3 DNA reads as TGCAGTGCTAGATTCCCGGGCAGGGGAGGCTATGGCTACACCTTC. Translated: CSARFPGRGGYGYTF.

This clonotype has more than one count but fewer than ten. The chain links TRBV25-1 to TRBJ2-3; D remains ambiguous. CDR3 length equals 15 residues. V lost 2 bases to trimming and J lost 4 bases, with 13 bases between them. The germline CDR1 and CDR2 sequences are MGHDK and SYGVNS. The CDR3 here is CASSEGSYSSDTQYF. CDR3 in DNA: TGTGCCAGCAGTGAAGGATCCTACTCGTCAGATACGCAGTATTTT. The full variable domain, in which reference TRBV25-1 and TRBJ2-3 provide the parts outside the CDR3, is EADIYQTPRYLVIGTGKKITLECSQTMGHDKMYWYQQDPGMELHLIHYSYGVNSTEKGDLSSESTVSRIRTEHFPLTLESARPSHTSQYLCASSEGSYSSDTQYFGPGTRLTVL.

This clonotype showed up many times. This rearrangement joins TRBV11-2 to TRBJ2-1; the D gene is possibly TRBD2 (6 bases). The germline V and J ends were trimmed by 5 bases and 0 bases, with 14 bases remaining between them. Germline loops: CDR1 SGHAT, CDR2 FQNNGV. The CDR3 runs to 16 residues. The CDR3, as DNA: TGTGCCAGCAGCGGTGGAGCCGGGAGCTCCTACAATGAGCAGTTCTTC. Amino acids: CASSGGAGSSYNEQFF.

This clonotype was seen a few times. The genes are TRBV12-3 or TRBV12-4 and TRBJ2-4, with D unclear. V was shortened by 3 bases and J by 8 bases, with 11 bases between the two germline ends. The CDR3 has 13 residues. CDR3 coding DNA: TGTGCCAGCAGTTTTAGCCGCTTGGACATTCAGTACTTC. Its protein is CASSFSRLDIQYF.

The rearrangement links TRBV6-6 to TRBJ2-4; TRBD1 agrees at 9 bases. The CDR3 runs to 15 residues. Trimming removed 0 bases from V and 7 bases from J; junction bases left unmatched: 4. The germline V gene encodes CDR1 MNHNY and CDR2 SVGAGI (reference sequence). The CDR3 loop is CASSYSGTGFNIQYF. The CDR3 region has the DNA TGTGCCAGCAGTTACTCCGGGACAGGGTTCAACATTCAGTACTTC.

The J gene is TRBJ1-5, the V gene TRBV7-9; D possibly corresponds to TRBD1 (6 bases). Germline V gene sequence: CDR1 SEHNR, CDR2 FQNEAQ (reference sequence). The CDR3 covers 16 residues. V lost 5 bases and J lost 1, with 15 bases in between. The CDR3 region is CASSPGAGMSNQPQHF. CDR3 bases: TGTGCCAGCAGCCCGGGGGCAGGGATGAGCAATCAGCCCCAGCATTTT.